These 9 T cell receptor beta chains were sequenced from one sample in a study of blood T cells in healthy people across ages. A sample-barcoded 5' primer and a J-beta primer mix were used in a second PCR of about 7 to 12 cycles. TCRdb analysed the 5' RACE reads with MiXCR anew, one entry per CDR3 protein. The profile shows about a million distinct CDR3 sequences, about 48% of them singletons. The sample taken for sequencing was blood. The source of these receptors is a man younger than 45 in good health.

This clonotype appeared a few times. The chain carries TRBV6-1 and TRBJ1-6; D possibly corresponds to TRBD1 (5 bases). V lost 5 bases and J lost 0, with 17 bases in between. The CDR3 runs 18 residues. Germline V lookup: CDR1 MNHNS, CDR2 SASEGT. CDR3 protein: CASSQDRRPSSYNSPLHF. In nucleotides, the CDR3 is TGTGCCAGCAGTCAAGACAGACGACCGAGCTCCTATAATTCACCCCTCCACTTT.

CDR3 protein: CASSASGEGNEQFF. CDR3 nucleotides: TGTGCCAGCAGCGCTAGCGGGGAGGGGAATGAGCAGTTCTTC. The chain employs TRBV11-2 and TRBJ2-1, with 9 bases lining up with TRBD2. Germline trimming cut 5 bases from V and 7 bases from J; bases unmatched to any gene: 6. The CDR3 sequence is 14 residues long. Germline CDR1 SGHAT, CDR2 FQNNGV.

This clonotype was detected a few times. The chain recombines TRBV6-2 or TRBV6-3 with TRBJ2-7, with TRBD2 matching 8 bases. Germline V lookup: CDR1 MNHEY, CDR2 SVGEGT. This CDR3 contains 13 residues. Trimming removed 10 bases from V and 2 bases from J; junction bases left unmatched: 7. The CDR3 reads CATTGGATYEQYF. In DNA form, the CDR3 reads TGTGCCACCACCGGGGGGGCTACCTACGAGCAGTACTTC.

The table lists this clonotype with a few counts. This chain joins TRBV5-1 and TRBJ2-3; 11 positions match TRBD1. With 7 bases clipped from V and 4 bases from J, the junction kept 5 bases outside the gene matches. The CDR3 length is 14 residues. Germline V lookup: CDR1 SGHRS, CDR2 YFSETQ. This CDR3 reads CASQDRGRSDTQYF. Here the CDR3 DNA reads TGCGCCAGCCAGGACAGGGGGCGGTCAGATACGCAGTATTTT.

The CDR3 bases are TGCAGCGTTGAAGATCCCCGGAATGAGAGAGAGACCCAGTACTTC. It translates to CSVEDPRNERETQYF. This chain joins TRBV29-1 and TRBJ2-5; D unclear. The CDR3 extends over 15 amino acids. Trimming removed 0 bases from V and 4 bases from J, with 15 bases in between. The germline V gene encodes CDR1 SQVTM and CDR2 ANQGSEA.

This clonotype was recorded a few times. This chain links TRBV5-1 with TRBJ2-4; D not resolved. Germline V gene lookup returns CDR1 SGHRS and CDR2 YFSETQ. V lost 2 bases to trimming and J lost 7 bases, with 13 bases between them. The length of the CDR3 is 14 residues. The CDR3, as DNA: TGCGCCAGCAGCTTAGATCAGGTGGCGAACATTCAGTACTTC. As protein: CASSLDQVANIQYF.

This clonotype was recorded only once. The chain couples TRBV6-2 or TRBV6-3 to TRBJ2-3; 7 positions agree with TRBD1. The CDR3 is 15 residues long. From germline, CDR1 is MNHEY and CDR2 SVGEGT. J was trimmed by 5 bases and V by 0 bases; bases with no gene match: 5. The chain's CDR3 is CASSYSVRQGDTQYF. The CDR3 region has the DNA TGTGCCAGCAGTTACTCCGTAAGACAGGGAGATACGCAGTATTTT.

This rearrangement joins TRBV7-2 to TRBJ1-4, with D possibly matching TRBD1 (6 bases). V was trimmed by 1 base and J by 5 bases, leaving 14 bases between them. This CDR3 spans 16 amino acids. Germline V gene sequence: CDR1 SGHTA, CDR2 FQGNSA. The CDR3 reads CASSLGGALGNEKLFF. CDR3 sequence (DNA): TGTGCCAGCAGCTTAGGGGGGGCGTTGGGGAATGAAAAACTGTTTTTT.

The rearrangement uses TRBV7-6 and TRBJ1-1; the D is unclear. CDR1 SGHVS and CDR2 FNYEAQ come from the germline V gene. CDR3 length: 15 amino acids. Between the trimmed V and J ends, which lost 1 base and 1 base, there was a span of 10 bases. In DNA form, the CDR3 reads TGTGCCAGCAGCTTAGTGGCAGCTCAGAACACTGAAGCTTTCTTT. This sequence encodes CASSLVAAQNTEAFF.